Listed below are T cell receptor beta chains from one sample, sequenced in a study of post-analysis software for immune sequencing data. In TCRdb, the PCR reads were re-called with MiXCR into one record per CDR3 protein. Among roughly 700,000 distinct CDR3 sequences listed, less than 35% were seen once. The sample comprised blood. All receptors come from a girl between 10 and 17 years old with multiple sclerosis. CDR3s include the opening cysteine and the closing phenylalanine or tryptophan. Each record gives: J gene, V gene, D gene, clone size, CDR3 protein, CDR3 DNA. D genes are given only for firm matches. A clone size is listed for some rows: how often the clone was seen (once, few, many), or a class if it is expanded.

J gene: TRBJ1-2
V gene: TRBV5-1
D gene: NA
clone size: few
CDR3 protein: CASSLPAPGALTF
CDR3 DNA: TGCGCCAGCAGCTTACCCGCCCCAGGGGCGCTCACCTTC

J gene: TRBJ2-3
V gene: TRBV2
D gene: TRBD2
clone size: few
CDR3 protein: CASRELAGGSTDTQYF
CDR3 DNA: TGTGCCAGCAGGGAACTAGCGGGAGGGTCCACAGATACGCAGTATTTT

J gene: TRBJ1-1
V gene: TRBV20-1
D gene: NA
clone size: NA
CDR3 protein: CSARRFVGLNTEAFF
CDR3 DNA: TGCAGTGCTAGGCGGTTCGTGGGCCTGAACACTGAAGCTTTCTTT

J gene: TRBJ2-7
V gene: TRBV10-3
D gene: TRBD2
clone size: many
CDR3 protein: CAIRTGTSSEQYF
CDR3 DNA: TGTGCCATCAGGACCGGGACTAGTTCCGAGCAGTACTTC

J gene: TRBJ2-5
V gene: TRBV29-1
D gene: NA
clone size: NA
CDR3 protein: CSVTRVGETQYF
CDR3 DNA: TGCAGCGTTACGAGGGTGGGCGAGACCCAGTACTTC

J gene: TRBJ2-7
V gene: TRBV7-6
D gene: NA
clone size: few
CDR3 protein: CASSLRIGAVYEQYF
CDR3 DNA: TGTGCCAGCAGCCTTCGAATCGGGGCAGTTTACGAGCAGTACTTC

J gene: TRBJ1-6
V gene: TRBV9
D gene: NA
clone size: NA
CDR3 protein: CASSVDVVSPLHF
CDR3 DNA: TGTGCCAGCAGCGTAGATGTGGTTTCACCCCTCCACTTT

J gene: TRBJ2-1
V gene: TRBV2
D gene: TRBD2
clone size: NA
CDR3 protein: CAFQTSGRDNEQFF
CDR3 DNA: TGTGCCTTCCAGACTAGCGGGAGAGACAATGAGCAGTTCTTC

J gene: TRBJ1-1
V gene: TRBV11-2
D gene: NA
clone size: NA
CDR3 protein: CASNEPAGARPAEAFF
CDR3 DNA: TGTGCCAGTAACGAGCCGGCAGGGGCCAGACCGGCTGAAGCTTTCTTT

J gene: TRBJ2-1
V gene: TRBV27
D gene: NA
clone size: NA
CDR3 protein: CASSGQDNEQFF
CDR3 DNA: TGTGCCAGCAGTGGACAAGACAATGAGCAGTTCTTC

J gene: TRBJ2-7
V gene: TRBV5-1
D gene: TRBD2
clone size: NA
CDR3 protein: CASSLGTSGSTPVEQYF
CDR3 DNA: TGCGCCAGCAGCCTTGGGACTAGCGGGAGTACCCCTGTGGAGCAGTACTTC

J gene: TRBJ2-3
V gene: TRBV4-1
D gene: NA
clone size: few
CDR3 protein: CASSPKQGKDTQYF
CDR3 DNA: TGCGCCAGCAGCCCAAAACAGGGAAAGGATACGCAGTATTTT

J gene: TRBJ2-1
V gene: TRBV15
D gene: TRBD2
clone size: NA
CDR3 protein: CATSREGPSGRDEQFF
CDR3 DNA: TGTGCCACCAGCAGAGAGGGGCCTAGCGGGAGGGATGAGCAGTTCTTC

J gene: TRBJ1-2
V gene: TRBV20-1
D gene: TRBD1
clone size: NA
CDR3 protein: CSARDSPGYGYTF
CDR3 DNA: TGCAGTGCTCGGGACAGCCCGGGCTATGGCTACACCTTC

J gene: TRBJ2-3
V gene: TRBV6-6
D gene: TRBD2
clone size: few
CDR3 protein: CAIRRTSGASTDTQYF
CDR3 DNA: TGTGCCATCCGGCGGACTAGCGGCGCTAGCACAGATACGCAGTATTTT

J gene: TRBJ1-6
V gene: TRBV4-3
D gene: NA
clone size: NA
CDR3 protein: CASSQQRDSSLPLHF
CDR3 DNA: TGCGCCAGCAGCCAACAGAGGGACTCCAGTTTACCCCTCCACTTT